This T cell receptor (beta chain) was captured by sequencing in a study of blood T cell repertoires in COVID-19. Produced via immunoSEQ multiplex PCR; TCRdb's table is partial and in-frame only. The table lists 110,000 to 150,000 clones, about four fifths of them singletons. This clone was detected only a few times. The CDR3 covers 14 residues. V dropped 2 bases and J dropped 6; count of bases not matched to a gene: 5. CDR1 SEHNR and CDR2 FQNEAQ come from the germline V gene (reference sequence). This clonotype was sampled from a human donor in a cohort sampled during active COVID-19. The chain is built from TRBV7-9 and TRBJ1-2; 8 bases are a match to TRBD1. Input material: peripheral blood. CDR3 bases: TGTGCCAGCAGCTTACGGAACAGGGGGGATGGCTACACCTTC. Its protein is CASSLRNRGDGYTF.